The next 32 T cell receptor beta chains were all read from a single sample in a study of T cell changes during pregnancy in multiple sclerosis. Generated by immunoSEQ multiplex PCR, the TCRdb table keeps only in-frame clones and is missing some. The table shows tens of thousands of clones, with 92% occurring only once. The sample was peripheral blood, taken in the third trimester of pregnancy. These receptors were collected from a female donor in good health, enrolled as a control in a pregnancy study.

This chain connects TRBV5-1 to TRBJ2-5; 7 positions agree with TRBD1. The V and J ends lost 2 bases and 2 bases, in that order; junction bases with no gene match: 6. Germline loops: CDR1 SGHRS, CDR2 YFSETQ. The length of the CDR3 is 15 residues. The CDR3 DNA reads as TGCGCCAGCAGCTTCGATCCAGGGGGACAAGAGACCCAGTACTTC. It yields the protein CASSFDPGGQETQYF.

The chain combines TRBV19 with TRBJ1-5; 7 nucleotides line up with TRBD1. Germline V gene data show CDR1 as LNHDA and CDR2 as SQIVND (reference sequence). This CDR3 has 16 amino acids. J gave up 6 bases and V 4 bases, and 12 bases lay outside the gene matches. CDR3 DNA: TGTGCCAGTAGTACCTTATTAGGGACAGCTCTTCAGCCCCAGCATTTT. Protein: CASSTLLGTALQPQHF.

V is TRBV19 and J is TRBJ1-4, with D possibly TRBD1 on 5 matching bases. This CDR3 region has 15 residues. With 4 bases removed from V and 7 bases from J, the gap between germline ends came to 16 bases. Germline assignment: CDR1 LNHDA and CDR2 SQIVND (reference sequence). CDR3: CASSKQALGGEKLFF. In nucleotides, the CDR3 is TGTGCCAGTAGTAAACAGGCCCTCGGGGGTGAAAAACTGTTTTTT. The whole variable domain, remainder taken from reference TRBV19 and TRBJ1-4, is DGGITQSPKYLFRKEGQNVTLSCEQNLNHDAMYWYRQDPGQGLRLIYYSQIVNDFQKGDIAEGYSVSREKKESFPLTVTSAQKNPTAFYLCASSKQALGGEKLFFGSGTQLSVL.

This chain links TRBV30 with TRBJ2-7, with a possible D match to TRBD1 (6 bases). V dropped 2 bases and J dropped 6 bases, with 17 bases sitting between them. This CDR3 is 14 amino acids long. Germline V gives CDR1 GTSNPN, CDR2 SVGIG (reference sequence). The CDR3 bases are TGTGCCTGGAGTTCTCTGACAGGTTCGAGCGAGCAGTACTTC. Translation: CAWSSLTGSSEQYF.

The chain uses TRBV5-4 and TRBJ2-7; TRBD2 agrees at 13 bases. The germline gives CDR1 SGHNT, CDR2 YYREEE (reference sequence). The V gene end was trimmed by 0 bases and the J gene end by 6 bases; junction bases not matched to a gene: 6. This CDR3 has 16 amino acids. The CDR3 loop reads CASSLAPRTSGGEQYF. The DNA of the CDR3 is TGTGCCAGCAGCTTGGCTCCTCGGACTAGCGGGGGCGAGCAGTACTTC.

The chain joins TRBV4-1 to TRBJ1-2; tentatively, D is TRBD1 (5 bases). Germline V gives CDR1 MGHRA, CDR2 YSYEKL. The CDR3 covers 16 residues. V lost 1 base to trimming and J lost 5 bases, with 17 bases between them. CDR3 loop: CASSQGRADGGYGYTF. The CDR3 DNA is TGCGCCAGCAGCCAAGGCAGGGCCGACGGGGGGTATGGCTACACCTTC.

The chain uses TRBV7-2 and TRBJ1-5, with D maybe TRBD1 (6 bases). The CDR3 totals 15 residues. V lost 1 base and J 1 base, leaving 8 bases between the germline ends. Germline CDR1 and CDR2: SGHTA and FQGNSA. The CDR3 DNA reads as TGTGCCAGCAGCTTAGACAGGGCCAGCAATCAGCCCCAGCATTTT. Encoded protein: CASSLDRASNQPQHF.

The chain carries TRBV5-1 and TRBJ1-4; a possible D gene is TRBD1 (5 bases). V was trimmed by 1 base and J by 8 bases, leaving 9 bases between them. Germline values: CDR1 SGHRS, CDR2 YFSETQ. This CDR3 contains 13 residues. DNA of the CDR3: TGCGCCAGCAGCTTGAGACCAGGGGAAAAACTGTTTTTT. It translates to CASSLRPGEKLFF.

The CDR3 sequence is CASSLTGQASYEQYF. CDR3 DNA: TGTGCCAGCAGTTTGACGGGACAGGCGTCCTACGAGCAGTACTTC. The J gene is TRBJ2-7, the V gene TRBV28; TRBD1 matches at 8 bases. Germline-derived CDR1 and CDR2 are MDHEN and SYDVKM. Trimming removed 3 bases from V and 1 base from J; junction bases left unmatched: 5. The CDR3 is made up of 15 amino acids.

This chain links TRBV6-5 with TRBJ2-7, with TRBD2 matching 10 bases. V was pared by 6 bases and J by 3 bases, with 5 bases of the junction left unmatched. CDR3 size: 14 residues. Germline V gene sequence: CDR1 MNHEY, CDR2 SVGAGI. The CDR3, as DNA: TGTGCCAGCAGCGCTAGCGGGGGCATCTACGAGCAGTACTTC. Amino acids: CASSASGGIYEQYF.

The gene calls are TRBV28 and TRBJ2-5; possible D gene TRBD2, 6 bases. V was cut by 5 bases and J by 2 bases, with 15 bases left in between. This CDR3 contains 15 residues. Germline-derived CDR1 and CDR2 are MDHEN and SYDVKM. CDR3 nucleotides: TGTGCCAGCAGTCCATTCGGGACTCCACAAGAGACCCAGTACTTC. Translation: CASSPFGTPQETQYF.

The rearrangement uses TRBV5-1 and TRBJ1-2, with D possibly being TRBD1 (6 bases). The CDR3 is 15 residues long. Looked up from germline, CDR1 is SGHRS and CDR2 is YFSETQ. Between the trimmed V and J ends, which lost 4 bases and 4 bases, there was a span of 17 bases. CDR3 region: CASSPGGGRAYGYTF. DNA of the CDR3: TGCGCCAGCAGCCCTGGCGGGGGCAGGGCCTATGGCTACACCTTC.

Written as DNA, the CDR3 is TGCAGCGTTGTACCTAGCGGCCAAGAGACCCAGTACTTC. Protein sequence: CSVVPSGQETQYF. This rearrangement joins TRBV29-1 to TRBJ2-5, with 7 bases lining up with TRBD2. CDR1 is SQVTM and CDR2 is ANQGSEA in the germline V gene. V gave up 4 bases and J gave up 1 base; unmatched junction bases: 3. The CDR3 contains 13 residues.

The V gene is TRBV28, the J gene TRBJ1-2; maybe TRBD1 (6 bases). Germline V gene data show CDR1 as MDHEN and CDR2 as SYDVKM. The germline V and J ends were trimmed by 7 bases and 1 base, with 13 bases remaining between them. The CDR3 totals 14 residues. The CDR3 DNA is TGTGCCAGCAAGGCAGGGGATTATAACTATGGCTACACCTTC. Translating it yields CASKAGDYNYGYTF.

The chain is built from TRBV7-8 and TRBJ2-1, with D possibly TRBD1 on 5 matching bases. Germline V gene data show CDR1 as SGHVS and CDR2 as FQNEAQ. The CDR3 runs to 13 residues. Trimming cost V 1 base and J 10 bases, with 11 bases left between them. The CDR3 DNA reads as TGTGCCAGCAGCTTAGTAGGGGCCGGGGAGCAGTTCTTC. This gives the protein CASSLVGAGEQFF.

The CDR3 bases are TGTGCCAGCAGTTTTACATCCAGGGTCGAAGGCTATGGCTACACCTTC. Residues: CASSFTSRVEGYGYTF. The genes are TRBV27 and TRBJ1-2; D is possibly TRBD1 (5 bases). Germline assignment: CDR1 MNHEY and CDR2 SMNVEV (reference sequence). V was shortened by 3 bases and J by 4 bases, with 18 bases between the two germline ends. This CDR3 region has 16 residues.

The chain combines TRBV30 with TRBJ2-1; the match to TRBD2 covers 14 bases. CDR1 is GTSNPN, CDR2 SVGIG, per germline (reference sequence). This CDR3 is built from 17 residues. With 6 bases clipped from V and 6 bases from J, the junction kept 13 bases outside the gene matches. The CDR3 region has the DNA TGTGCCTGTCGACTAGCGGGAGGGGGTAGGTTGGGCAATGAGCAGTTCTTC. It codes for CACRLAGGGRLGNEQFF. The entire variable domain, with the rest obtained from reference TRBV30 and TRBJ2-1, is as follows: SQTIHQWPATLVQPVGSPLSLECTVEGTSNPNLYWYRQAAGRGLQLLFYSVGIGQISSEVPQNLSASRPQDRQFILSSKKLLLSDSGFYLCACRLAGGGRLGNEQFFGPGTRLTVL.

This sequence joins TRBV6-1 and TRBJ2-5; 12 bases line up with TRBD2. V shed 3 bases and J 5 bases; nucleotides not matched to a gene: 7. CDR1 is MNHNS, CDR2 SASEGT, per germline. This CDR3 contains 16 residues. The CDR3 DNA reads as TGTGCCAGCAGTGAGCTTCTAGCGGGGGGGGAGGAGACCCAGTACTTC. It yields the protein CASSELLAGGEETQYF.

This chain uses TRBV7-9 with TRBJ1-1; D is perhaps TRBD1 (5 bases). Trimming cost V 5 bases and J 11 bases, with 12 bases left between them. CDR1 and CDR2 from the germline V gene are SEHNR and FQNEAQ (reference sequence). The CDR3 has 11 residues. For the CDR3, the DNA is TGTGCCAGCAGCATAGGACCAGGGGCTTTCTTT. It specifies CASSIGPGAFF.

The chain is built from TRBV5-1 and TRBJ2-5; a weak D match, TRBD2 (6 bases). V lost 0 bases, J lost 2 bases, and 11 bases lay in between. In germline, CDR1 is SGHRS, CDR2 YFSETQ. The CDR3 sequence is 15 residues long. CDR3 residues: CASSLVAGNQETQYF. The CDR3 DNA reads TGCGCCAGCAGCTTGGTGGCGGGAAATCAAGAGACCCAGTACTTC.

The chain links TRBV5-1 to TRBJ2-5; 8 nucleotides line up with TRBD1. The CDR3 length is 14 residues. CDR1 SGHRS and CDR2 YFSETQ come from the germline V gene. Trimming cost V 8 bases and J 2 bases; bases outside gene matches: 8. CDR3 bases: TGCGCCAGTACCAGCAGGGGGCAGCAAGAGACCCAGTACTTC. It yields the protein CASTSRGQQETQYF.

The rearrangement joins TRBV9 to TRBJ2-5; D remains ambiguous. Germline values: CDR1 SGDLS, CDR2 YYNGEE. Trimming stripped 1 base from V and 2 bases from J, with 6 bases between. CDR3 length equals 13 residues. The CDR3 nucleotides read TGTGCCAGCAGCGTATTAGAACAAGAGACCCAGTACTTC. Translated, it gives CASSVLEQETQYF.

V is TRBV20-1 and J is TRBJ2-1; the D is unclear. Trimming pared 1 base from V and 13 bases from J, leaving 11 bases between. Per germline, CDR1 DFQATT and CDR2 SNEGSKA (reference sequence). The CDR3 contains 11 residues. The CDR3 here is CSARVVAVQFF. The CDR3 DNA reads TGCAGTGCTAGAGTGGTAGCCGTTCAGTTCTTC.

This chain uses TRBV2 with TRBJ2-6, with a tentative D call TRBD2 (6 bases). Germline V gene lookup returns CDR1 SNHLY and CDR2 FYNNEI. There are 16 residues in the CDR3. The V end was cut by 8 bases, the J end by 0 bases, with 14 bases between. The CDR3 DNA follows: TGTGCCAGCCATCGCGGGGCCCGCTCTGGGGCCAACGTCCTGACTTTC. It encodes CASHRGARSGANVLTF.

This chain connects TRBV15 to TRBJ1-5, with 11 bases lining up with TRBD1. CDR3 size: 16 residues. CDR1 LNHNV and CDR2 YYDKDF come from the germline V gene (reference sequence). J lost 5 bases, V lost 4 bases, and 7 bases had no gene match. The CDR3 nucleotides are TGTGCCACCAGCACTCCGGGACAGGGGGACGATCAGCCCCAGCATTTT. Amino acid sequence: CATSTPGQGDDQPQHF.

This rearrangement joins TRBV28 to TRBJ2-1; the D gene is possibly TRBD2 (5 bases). CDR1 and CDR2 (germline): MDHEN, SYDVKM. The CDR3 runs 14 residues. V was trimmed by 1 base and J by 4 bases, leaving 8 bases between them. CDR3 sequence reads: CASSLSDWYNEQFF. The CDR3 nucleotides read TGTGCCAGCAGTTTATCGGACTGGTACAATGAGCAGTTCTTC.

Here the CDR3 DNA reads TGTGCCAGTAGTATAGCCGGGACACAAAATCAGCCCCAGCATTTT. Its protein is CASSIAGTQNQPQHF. The J gene is TRBJ1-5, the V gene TRBV19; D is perhaps TRBD1 (6 bases). Trimming removed 1 base at V and 4 bases at J, with 11 bases between. Germline V CDR1 and CDR2: LNHDA, SQIVND (reference sequence). There are 15 residues in the CDR3.

The rearrangement links TRBV2 to TRBJ2-1, with 10 bases fitting TRBD2. The CDR3 runs to 15 residues. The germline gives CDR1 SNHLY, CDR2 FYNNEI. The V gene end was trimmed by 2 bases and the J gene end by 6 bases; junction bases not matched to a gene: 4. DNA of the CDR3: TGTGCCAGCAGTGAACTAGCGGGAGCTTTCAATGAGCAGTTCTTC. This translates into CASSELAGAFNEQFF.

The chain has TRBV19 and TRBJ2-3; possible D gene TRBD1, 5 bases. V gave up 4 bases and J gave up 0 bases, with 11 bases separating them. In germline, CDR1 is LNHDA, CDR2 SQIVND (reference sequence). The CDR3 contains 15 residues. The CDR3 nucleotides read TGTGCCAGTAGTAGTTGGACAACTAGCACAGATACGCAGTATTTT. This encodes CASSSWTTSTDTQYF.

The chain joins TRBV30 to TRBJ2-1; 14 bases agree with TRBD2. The CDR3 consists of 15 residues. With V trimmed by 3 bases and J by 9 bases, 7 bases remained unmatched. Germline lookup yields CDR1 GTSNPN and CDR2 SVGIG (reference sequence). CDR3 residues: CAWRVGTSGRSEQFF. The DNA for the CDR3 is TGTGCCTGGAGGGTAGGGACTAGCGGGAGATCTGAGCAGTTCTTC.

The V call is TRBV7-8, the J call TRBJ1-2, with TRBD1 matching over 7 bases. Germline V gene sequence: CDR1 SGHVS, CDR2 FQNEAQ. V was pared by 5 bases and J by 1 base, with 7 bases of the junction left unmatched. The length of the CDR3 is 15 residues. The CDR3 DNA reads TGTGCCAGCAGCATGGGACAGTATGTTAACTATGGCTACACCTTC. Residues: CASSMGQYVNYGYTF.

V and J are TRBV5-8 and TRBJ1-1, with a weak D call TRBD1 (5 bases). The CDR3 has 15 amino acids. V dropped 0 bases and J dropped 6 bases, with 15 bases sitting between them. Germline V CDR1 and CDR2: SGHTS, YDEGEE. CDR3 DNA: TGTGCCAGCAGCTTGGAAGGGGCCGCCGTGGCTGAAGCTTTCTTT. Translating gives CASSLEGAAVAEAFF.